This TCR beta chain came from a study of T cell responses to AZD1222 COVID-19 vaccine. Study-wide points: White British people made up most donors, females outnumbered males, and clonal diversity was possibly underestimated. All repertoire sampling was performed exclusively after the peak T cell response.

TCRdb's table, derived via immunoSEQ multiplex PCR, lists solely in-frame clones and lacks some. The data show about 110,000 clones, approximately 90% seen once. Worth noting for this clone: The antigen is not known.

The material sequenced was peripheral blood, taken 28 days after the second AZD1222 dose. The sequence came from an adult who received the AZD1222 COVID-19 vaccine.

The DNA for the CDR3 is TGTGCCAGCAGCCGGGGGGGGATGAACACTGAAGCTTTCTTT. This sequence encodes CASSRGGMNTEAFF. The V and J genes are TRBV25-1 and TRBJ1-1; possible D gene TRBD1, 5 bases. Trimming left V 6 bases short and J 0 bases short, with 11 bases between. The CDR3 is 14 residues long. Germline loops: CDR1 MGHDK, CDR2 SYGVNS.